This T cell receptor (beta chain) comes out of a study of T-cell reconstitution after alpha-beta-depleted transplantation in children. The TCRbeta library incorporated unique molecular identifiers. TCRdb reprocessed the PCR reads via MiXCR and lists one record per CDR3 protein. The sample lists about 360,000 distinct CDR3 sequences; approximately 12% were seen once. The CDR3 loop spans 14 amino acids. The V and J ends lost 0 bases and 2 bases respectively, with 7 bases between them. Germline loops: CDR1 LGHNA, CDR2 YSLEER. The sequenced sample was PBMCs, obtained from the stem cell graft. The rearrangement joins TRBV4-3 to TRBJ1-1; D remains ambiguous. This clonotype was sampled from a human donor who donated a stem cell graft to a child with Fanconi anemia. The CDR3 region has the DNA TGCGCCAGCAGCCAAGAAGGTCCCAACACTGAAGCTTTCTTT. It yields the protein CASSQEGPNTEAFF.